This TCR beta chain came from a study of human T cells and chemical hapten exposure. The wider study: Among samples, TCR yields varied mainly because of small differences in pooled library volume.

The library tagged individual cDNA molecules with unique molecular identifiers. Original handling: Sample-level TCR yields exhibited a median of about 96,000, with a range of roughly 20,000 to 700,000. Each CDR3 protein gets one entry after TCRdb re-called the RACE reads with MiXCR. Clone size and V and J calls follow TCRdb, not the original study. Among 35,000 to 50,000 distinct CDR3 sequences listed, about 3.7% were seen once. This clonotype was detected many times. Time point given: healthy volunteer bleed at 6 weeks. Blood, whole and unfractionated, served as the source for total RNA extraction. Germline V gives CDR1 MNHEY, CDR2 SMNVEV (reference sequence). The ends lost 6 bases at V and 2 bases at J; junction bases unmatched: 6. The CDR3 has 15 amino acids.

This TCR was recovered from a human donor in good health. Some clones in this sample may be carry-over from other donors' samples. The V and J genes are TRBV27 and TRBJ2-3; TRBD2 agrees at 9 bases. The sequencing input was whole blood. The DNA for the CDR3 is TGTGCCAGCAGGATCCCGGGACTAGCCACAGATACGCAGTATTTT. Protein sequence: CASRIPGLATDTQYF.